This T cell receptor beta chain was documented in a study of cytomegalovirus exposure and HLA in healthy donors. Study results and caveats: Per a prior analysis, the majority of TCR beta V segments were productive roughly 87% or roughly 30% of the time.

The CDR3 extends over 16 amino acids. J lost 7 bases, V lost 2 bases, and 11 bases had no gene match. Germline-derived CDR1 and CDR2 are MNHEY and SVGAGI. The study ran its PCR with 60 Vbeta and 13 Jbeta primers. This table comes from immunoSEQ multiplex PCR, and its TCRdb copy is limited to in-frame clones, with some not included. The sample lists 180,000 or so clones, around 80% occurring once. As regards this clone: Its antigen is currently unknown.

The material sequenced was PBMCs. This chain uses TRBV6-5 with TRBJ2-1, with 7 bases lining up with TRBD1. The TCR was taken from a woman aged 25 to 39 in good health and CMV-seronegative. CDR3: CASSYETGLLGNEQFF. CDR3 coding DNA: TGTGCCAGCAGTTACGAGACAGGGCTTTTAGGTAATGAGCAGTTCTTC.